The rows below give T cell receptor beta chains drawn from one sample of a study of T cells after posttransplantation cyclophosphamide. The protocol was immunoSEQ multiplex PCR, while the TCRdb copy is restricted to in-frame clones and leaves out a portion. The repertoire holds some 53,000 clones, with just over 85% as singletons. The source material was PBMCs. Receptors were obtained from a man aged 25-40 years with a blood cancer, CMV-positive, and with a related stem cell donor. The CDR3 runs from the conserved cysteine through the conserved F or W. D genes are given only for firm matches. A row's size may be missing; if present it is once, few, many or a size class.

TRBJ1-3	TRBV11-3	TRBD1	.	TGTGCCAGCAGCTTATTTGGACAGGGGGCAAACACCATATATTTT	CASSLFGQGANTIYF
TRBJ2-2	TRBV4-2	.	.	TGTGCCAGCAGCCAACGAGCGGGACACGACACCGGGGAGCTGTTTTTT	CASSQRAGHDTGELFF
TRBJ2-1	TRBV4-3	.	.	TGCGCCAGCAGCCAAGTGGGAGGACTGTACAATGAGCAGTTCTTC	CASSQVGGLYNEQFF
TRBJ1-2	TRBV7-2	.	.	TGTGCCAGCAGCCCCTCGAGGGCGGTTAACTATGGCTACACCTTC	CASSPSRAVNYGYTF
TRBJ1-1	TRBV9	.	once	TGTGCCAGCAGCGGCGGGACTGAAGCTTTCTTT	CASSGGTEAFF
TRBJ2-1	TRBV5-1	TRBD1	once	TGCGCCAGCAGCTTGGGGGACAGGGGGTCCAATGAGCAGTTCTTC	CASSLGDRGSNEQFF
TRBJ2-7	TRBV7-8	TRBD2	.	TGTGCCAGCAGCTGGGCTAGCGGGAGTTCCCAGCAGTACTTC	CASSWASGSSQQYF
TRBJ1-4	TRBV27	.	.	TGTGCCAGCAGTTTAATCGGGCAGGGGAATGAAAAACTGTTTTTT	CASSLIGQGNEKLFF
TRBJ1-6	TRBV5-6	.	.	TGTGCCAGCAGCTCACTGTCGGGGGCCTATAATTCACCCCTCCACTTT	CASSSLSGAYNSPLHF
TRBJ2-5	TRBV6-1	TRBD2	.	TGTGCCAGCATTGAGGTGCTAGCGGGGCGGGGGACCCAGTACTTC	CASIEVLAGRGTQYF
TRBJ2-2	TRBV30	TRBD2	.	TGTGCCTGGAGTGGGCGGGAGGGCCCGGGGGGGACCGGGGAGCTGTTTTTT	CAWSGREGPGGTGELFF
TRBJ2-1	TRBV7-2	TRBD2	.	TGTGCCAGCAGCTTAGAGGGGACTAGCGGGAGATTCTACAATGAGCAGTTCTTC	CASSLEGTSGRFYNEQFF
TRBJ2-7	TRBV7-2	.	few	TGTGCCAGCAGCTTGAGGGACACTGGTCCCTACGAGCAGTACTTC	CASSLRDTGPYEQYF
TRBJ2-7	TRBV19	TRBD2	.	TGTGCCAGTAGTATGAGCGGGACTTACAGCTCCTACGAGCAGTACTTC	CASSMSGTYSSYEQYF
TRBJ2-5	TRBV9	TRBD1	.	TGTGCCAGCAGCCCCGTTACGCAGGGGGAAATATACTTC	CASSPVTQGEIYF
TRBJ1-2	TRBV28	.	.	TGTGCCAGCAGTTTGGACGCAGGGGTTCGGTATGGCTACACCTTC	CASSLDAGVRYGYTF
TRBJ2-7	TRBV28	TRBD1	.	TGTGCCAGCAGTCGGACAGGGGGCGGTTCGAGGGAGCAGTACTTC	CASSRTGGGSREQYF
TRBJ1-5	TRBV19	TRBD1	.	TGTGCCAGTACCAGCCTGGGACAGTGGGGGCCTAGCAATCAGCCCCAGCATTTT	CASTSLGQWGPSNQPQHF
TRBJ1-2	TRBV6-6	TRBD1	few	TGTGCCAGCAGAGCCCCAGGGGGCGAAGATGGCTACACCTTC	CASRAPGGEDGYTF
TRBJ2-7	TRBV27	TRBD1	.	TGTGCCAGCAGTTTTATGCACAGGGGGCGCGAGCAGTACTTC	CASSFMHRGREQYF
TRBJ1-4	TRBV23-1	TRBD1	.	TGCGCCAGCAACTCCGGCGAGGGGGCGCACGAAAAACTGTTTTTT	CASNSGEGAHEKLFF
TRBJ2-3	TRBV7-2	TRBD1	.	TGTGCCAGCAGCTTAGGAAACAGGGGTTACGCAGATACGCAGTATTTT	CASSLGNRGYADTQYF
TRBJ1-2	TRBV5-4	TRBD1	.	TGTGCCAGCAGCTTGGCGGGAGGGGGCGCGGGGGGCTACACCTTC	CASSLAGGGAGGYTF
TRBJ2-1	TRBV5-1	TRBD1	.	TGCGCCAGCAGCTTGGCCCGTCAGGGGGCTTATGAGCAGTTCTTC	CASSLARQGAYEQFF
TRBJ2-7	TRBV5-1	TRBD1	.	TGCGCCAGCAGCTTGTTTCGAGGAACAGGGGGGATCTACGAGCAGTACTTC	CASSLFRGTGGIYEQYF
TRBJ2-1	TRBV5-1	.	.	TGCGCCAGCAGCCTAGTTGTAGGGGGAATAAATGAGCAGTTCTTC	CASSLVVGGINEQFF
TRBJ2-2	TRBV7-9	.	.	TGTGCCAGCAGCGTCGGGACAAGCACCGGGGAGCTGTTTTTT	CASSVGTSTGELFF
TRBJ1-1	TRBV5-1	.	.	TGCGCCAGCAGCCCTGGTACGGGGGGGACTGAAGCTTTCTTT	CASSPGTGGTEAFF
TRBJ2-3	TRBV6-5	.	.	TGTGCCAGCAGTCCGAGCGGCTTGACAGATACGCAGTATTTT	CASSPSGLTDTQYF
TRBJ1-1	TRBV11-3	.	.	TGTGCCAGCAGCGCTCTGGGGGGGGTGAACACTGAAGCTTTCTTT	CASSALGGVNTEAFF
TRBJ1-5	TRBV7-9	.	once	TGTGCCAGCAGCTTAGAGGGAGGCCAGCCCCAGCATTTT	CASSLEGGQPQHF
TRBJ2-2	TRBV6-5	TRBD1	.	TGTGCCAGCAGTACAGGGGTTGTTCCCGGGGAGCTGTTTTTT	CASSTGVVPGELFF
TRBJ2-5	TRBV5-6	.	.	TGTGCCAGCAGCTTGGTGAGAGGGATCGGAGAGACCCAGTACTTC	CASSLVRGIGETQYF
TRBJ1-2	TRBV2	.	.	TGTGCCAGCAGTGAAGTCAGGGGAAGCTATGGCTACACCTTC	CASSEVRGSYGYTF
TRBJ1-1	TRBV6-1	TRBD1	.	TGTGCCAGCAGTGGGCAGGGGGTAGGGACTGAAGCTTTCTTT	CASSGQGVGTEAFF
TRBJ1-2	TRBV10-2	.	.	TGCGCCAGCAGTGAGTCGTTGCAGGGCGCGTTCTATGGCTACACCTTC	CASSESLQGAFYGYTF
TRBJ2-7	TRBV5-4	TRBD2	.	TGTGCCAGCAGCGCCGGGACTAGCGGGAGCAATCCCTACGAGCAGTACTTC	CASSAGTSGSNPYEQYF
TRBJ1-1	TRBV5-5	TRBD1	.	TGTGCCAGCAGCTTGGCCGAAGGGGGCGGGAACACTGAAGCTTTCTTT	CASSLAEGGGNTEAFF
TRBJ2-7	TRBV5-1	.	.	TGCGCCAGCAAAAAGGGTGCGGGGCCCCCCTACGAGCAGTACTTC	CASKKGAGPPYEQYF
TRBJ2-1	TRBV5-8	TRBD2	.	TGTGCCAGCAGCCGCGGGGGGGCCTACAATGAGCAGTTCTTC	CASSRGGAYNEQFF
TRBJ1-2	TRBV7-9	TRBD1	.	TGTGCCAGCAGACGTACAGGGGACGATGGCTACACCTTC	CASRRTGDDGYTF
TRBJ2-7	TRBV4-3	TRBD2	.	TGCGCCAGCAGCCAAGCCGGGTTTGCGGGAGGGCCCTACGAGCAGTACTTC	CASSQAGFAGGPYEQYF
TRBJ2-3	TRBV5-1	TRBD2	.	TGCGCCAGCAGCTTGGAGGCGGGAGGGAGCACAGATACGCAGTATTTT	CASSLEAGGSTDTQYF
TRBJ2-5	TRBV18	.	.	TGTGCCAGCTCACCACGTTCCAGGGCGGAAGAGACCCAGTACTTC	CASSPRSRAEETQYF
TRBJ2-3	TRBV18	.	.	TGTGCCAGCTTAGGACAGCCCACAGATACGCAGTATTTT	CASLGQPTDTQYF
TRBJ2-3	TRBV15	TRBD2	.	TGTGCCACCAGCTCCCGACTAGCGGGAGTAGCAGATACGCAGTATTTT	CATSSRLAGVADTQYF
TRBJ2-2	TRBV27	.	.	TGTGCCAGCAGTTTCCTAACTTCTGGCGGGGAGCTGTTTTTT	CASSFLTSGGELFF
TRBJ1-5	TRBV28	TRBD1	.	TGTGCCAGCAGTCCGGCCCGGGACAGCCGTGGCAATCAGCCCCAGCATTTT	CASSPARDSRGNQPQHF
TRBJ2-1	TRBV27	TRBD2	.	TGTGCCAGCAGGATAGCGGGAGGGGGTATCTACAATGAGCAGTTCTTC	CASRIAGGGIYNEQFF
TRBJ1-1	TRBV5-1	.	.	TGCGCCAGCAGCTTGGGTGGGCAGGGAACATCTGAAGCTTTCTTT	CASSLGGQGTSEAFF
TRBJ2-1	TRBV15	.	.	TGTGCCACCAGCAGAGAAAAGGGGAATGAGCAGTTCTTC	CATSREKGNEQFF
TRBJ2-4	TRBV4-3	.	once	TGCGCCAGCAGCCAACAACAGGGTGGCAAAAACATTCAGTACTTC	CASSQQQGGKNIQYF
TRBJ2-2	TRBV5-1	TRBD2	.	TGCGCCAGCAGGGGACTACAAAACACCGGGGAGCTGTTTTTT	CASRGLQNTGELFF